Shown below are 6 T cell receptor beta chains from a single sample sequenced in a study of T cell responses to AZD1222 COVID-19 vaccine. The assay was immunoSEQ multiplex PCR, and TCRdb's table has in-frame clones only and misses some. This table has over 130,000 clones, approximately 90% appearing once. This specimen consisted of peripheral blood, obtained 28 days after the second AZD1222 dose. These receptors originate from an adult who received the AZD1222 COVID-19 vaccine.

This clone was recorded a few times. The chain combines TRBV5-4 with TRBJ2-5; D may be TRBD1 (5 bases). V was pared by 4 bases and J by 2 bases, with 12 bases between. Germline values: CDR1 SGHNT, CDR2 YYREEE (reference sequence). The CDR3 spans 14 residues. CDR3 sequence: CASSPGRVQETQYF. CDR3 DNA: TGTGCCAGCAGCCCGGGCAGGGTTCAAGAGACCCAGTACTTC.

V gene TRBV15 combines with J gene TRBJ1-1; D not certain. Germline V gene data show CDR1 as LNHNV and CDR2 as YYDKDF (reference sequence). V lost 3 bases and J 5 bases, leaving 13 bases between the germline ends. This CDR3 region has 14 residues. In DNA, the CDR3 is TGTGCCACCAGCAGTAAACGATGGGGAACTGAAGCTTTCTTT. Encoded protein: CATSSKRWGTEAFF.

The chain is built from TRBV6-1 and TRBJ1-2; possible D gene TRBD1, 5 bases. The CDR3 spans 13 residues. Trimming took off 3 bases at V and 3 bases at J, with 8 bases between the two ends. The germline gives CDR1 MNHNS, CDR2 SASEGT. CDR3 loop: CASSEGPHYGYTF. CDR3 coding DNA: TGTGCCAGCAGTGAGGGACCGCACTATGGCTACACCTTC.

The CDR3 region is CASSNPTVLSYEQYF. The CDR3 nucleotides read TGTGCCAGCAGTAACCCGACAGTGTTATCCTACGAGCAGTACTTC. The V gene is TRBV6-5, the J gene TRBJ2-7, with D perhaps matching TRBD1 (5 bases). This CDR3 has 15 amino acids. The germline gives CDR1 MNHEY, CDR2 SVGAGI. V was pared by 5 bases and J by 1 base, with 15 bases between.

This clone showed up just once. CDR3 sequence: CASSVAWADRETQYF. The CDR3, as DNA: TGTGCCAGCAGCGTAGCGTGGGCAGACAGAGAGACCCAGTACTTC. The J gene is TRBJ2-5, the V gene TRBV9, with D perhaps matching TRBD1 (5 bases). Trimming removed 0 bases from V and 4 bases from J, with 13 bases in between. CDR1 and CDR2 (germline): SGDLS, YYNGEE. The CDR3 has 15 amino acids. The full variable domain, its missing parts supplied by reference TRBV9 and TRBJ2-5, is DSGVTQTPKHLITATGQRVTLRCSPRSGDLSVYWYQQSLDQGLQFLIQYYNGEERAKGNILERFSAQQFPDLHSELNLSSLELGDSALYFCASSVAWADRETQYFGPGTRLLVL.

V and J are TRBV5-1 and TRBJ1-2, with D maybe TRBD1 (5 bases). The CDR3 runs to 12 residues. Germline V gene sequence: CDR1 SGHRS, CDR2 YFSETQ. The ends were cut back, 0 bases at V and 8 bases at J, with 8 bases in the middle. CDR3 DNA: TGCGCCAGCAGCTTGGTGGGGCAGGGCTACACCTTC. This gives the protein CASSLVGQGYTF.